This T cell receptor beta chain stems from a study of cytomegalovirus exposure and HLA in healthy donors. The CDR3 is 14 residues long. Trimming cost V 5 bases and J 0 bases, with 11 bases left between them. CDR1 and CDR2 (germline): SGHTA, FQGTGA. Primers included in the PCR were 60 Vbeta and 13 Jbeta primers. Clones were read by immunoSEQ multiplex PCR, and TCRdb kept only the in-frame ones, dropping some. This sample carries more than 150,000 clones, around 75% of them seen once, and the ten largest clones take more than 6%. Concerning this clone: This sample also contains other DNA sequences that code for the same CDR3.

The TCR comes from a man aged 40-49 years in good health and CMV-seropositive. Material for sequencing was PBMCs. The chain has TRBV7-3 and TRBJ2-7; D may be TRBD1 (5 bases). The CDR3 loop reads CASSHGQGSYEQYF. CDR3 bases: TGTGCCAGCAGCCACGGCCAGGGCTCCTACGAGCAGTACTTC.